This T cell receptor beta chain came from a study of molecular identifiers for immune sequencing clone quantification. About the study: In replicates, the authors split RNA from roughly 18,000 or 92,000 naive CD8 cells five ways and sequenced four.

The CDR3 covers 13 residues. Germline V gene sequence: CDR1 SNHLY, CDR2 FYNNEI. V was trimmed by 3 bases and J by 0 bases, leaving 5 bases between them. TCRdb analysed the PCR reads with MiXCR anew, one entry per CDR3 protein. The sample records roughly 320,000 distinct CDR3 sequences, roughly a quarter being singletons. This clonotype has at least ten counts. The chain is built from TRBV2 and TRBJ1-2; no definite D call. This TCR was recovered from a human donor in good health. Some libraries in this study had Jurkat cell RNA spiked in. Sequencing was done on a sample of naive CD8+ T cells from blood, with Jurkat cell RNA spiked in. As to subset: FACS-sorted CD8+CD4-CCR7+CD45RA+ naive T cells. The CDR3 protein is CASSERSNYGYTF. The CDR3, as DNA: TGTGCCAGCAGTGAGCGGTCTAACTATGGCTACACCTTC.